The clone carrying this T cell receptor beta chain was observed a handful of times. No antigen is known for it. At survey level, the immunoSEQ assay was run in its v3.0 version. TCRdb's table, derived via immunoSEQ multiplex PCR, lists solely in-frame clones and lacks some. The sample has 30,000 or so clones; approximately 83% are singletons. CDR1 SGHAT and CDR2 FQNNGV come from the germline V gene. The CDR3 is 13 amino acids. The V end was cut by 4 bases, the J end by 8 bases, with 12 bases between. The entry originates in a study of long-term antiretroviral therapy in people with HIV. Whole-study findings and limits: Upon ART, diversity increased but remained lower than transplant donor controls. Clonotypes expanded prior to ART showed repertoire dominance at all sampled time points.

There was at least one pre-ART PBMC sample for each donor, plus at least two post-ART PBMC samples. The TCR originated in a man between 18 and 35 years old with HIV. The sequences come from unsorted PBMCs, collected 0.8 years before starting antiretroviral therapy. The chain employs TRBV11-2 and TRBJ1-5, with a tentative D call TRBD1 (5 bases). The DNA for the CDR3 is TGTGCCAGCAGCTCCCTCGGGGGGAAGCCCCAGCATTTT. This sequence encodes CASSSLGGKPQHF.